These 24 T cell receptor beta chains were all obtained from the same sample, sequenced in a study of neurological immune-mediated disorders. MiXCR was run by TCRdb on the 5' RACE reads, yielding one entry per CDR3 protein. Among more than 60,000 distinct CDR3 sequences listed, around 3.8% were seen once. The sample taken for sequencing was PBMCs. Every receptor here comes from a woman in her forties or fifties with multiple sclerosis.

This clonotype was picked up many times. V and J are TRBV29-1 and TRBJ1-1; D gene ambiguous. The V gene's germline CDR1 is SQVTM and CDR2 ANQGSEA. Trimming removed 3 bases at V and 0 bases at J, with 20 bases between. This CDR3 is built from 17 residues. The CDR3 DNA is TGCAGCGTTGATGGAGTTTGGGCGAAATCCTTGAACACTGAAGCTTTCTTT. Translated: CSVDGVWAKSLNTEAFF.

Worth noting for this clonotype: This likely comes from a read error, as the CDR3 has no conserved phenylalanine or tryptophan at its end. The V call is TRBV12-3 or TRBV12-4, the J call TRBJ2-1, with TRBD2 matching over 7 bases. The length of the CDR3 is 12 residues. Trimming cost V 7 bases and J 5 bases; bases outside gene matches: 2. The CDR3 DNA reads as TGTGCCAGCAACGGGGGGAACAATGAGCAGTTCAAC. It translates to CASNGGNNEQFN.

This clonotype is medium-sized in the sample. The rearrangement links TRBV5-1 to TRBJ1-1; 7 nucleotides line up with TRBD1. There are 15 residues in the CDR3. V was pared by 3 bases and J by 0 bases, with 5 bases of the junction left unmatched. Looked up from germline, CDR1 is SGHRS and CDR2 is YFSETQ. The CDR3 is CASSSKTGLNTEAFF. CDR3 nucleotide sequence: TGCGCCAGCAGCTCTAAGACAGGGTTGAACACTGAAGCTTTCTTT.

Many counts were recorded for this clonotype. CDR3 DNA: TGTGCCAGCAGCTTCCCGGGACTAGCGGGAGATACGCAGTATTTT. Its protein product is CASSFPGLAGDTQYF. The chain recombines TRBV7-9 with TRBJ2-3, with 12 bases matching TRBD2. The CDR3 extends over 15 amino acids. The trim removed 3 bases at V and 5 bases at J, leaving 3 bases unmatched. CDR1 and CDR2 (germline): SEHNR, FQNEAQ (reference sequence).

This clonotype occurred many times. V gene TRBV6-6 combines with J gene TRBJ1-1; possibly TRBD1 for D (6 bases). Germline values: CDR1 MNHNY, CDR2 SVGAGI (reference sequence). V was shortened by 5 bases and J by 0 bases, with 7 bases between the two germline ends. This CDR3 is 13 amino acids long. Here the CDR3 DNA reads TGTGCCAGCAGTGGACAGTTGAACACTGAAGCTTTCTTT. This gives the protein CASSGQLNTEAFF.

This clonotype was detected many times. Written as DNA, the CDR3 is TGTGCCAGCAGCGCCCGGGAGCGGGCTAATGAGCAGTTCTTC. It specifies CASSARERANEQFF. The chain recombines TRBV13 with TRBJ2-1, with a weak D call TRBD2 (6 bases). Per the germline V gene, CDR1 is PRHDT and CDR2 is FYEKMQ (reference sequence). V gave up 5 bases and J gave up 7 bases, with 15 bases separating them. The CDR3 has 14 residues.

This clonotype was counted only a few times. CDR3 nucleotides: TGCAGTGCTAGGGCTAGCGGGAGGTCGTGGGAGACCCAGTACTTC. Its translation: CSARASGRSWETQYF. This chain links TRBV20-1 with TRBJ2-5; 11 bases map to TRBD2. This CDR3 is 15 amino acids long. The germline V gene encodes CDR1 DFQATT and CDR2 SNEGSKA (reference sequence). Germline trimming cut 3 bases from V and 5 bases from J; bases unmatched to any gene: 8.

This clonotype turned up a few times. The chain couples TRBV20-1 to TRBJ1-4; D possibly corresponds to TRBD1 (6 bases). Trimming stripped 0 bases from V and 4 bases from J, with 12 bases between. CDR1 and CDR2 (germline): DFQATT, SNEGSKA (reference sequence). This CDR3 comprises 15 residues. CDR3 sequence (DNA): TGCAGTGCTAGAGACAAACAGGGAATTAATGAAAAACTGTTTTTT. Its protein product is CSARDKQGINEKLFF.

This clonotype occurred many times. The rearrangement uses TRBV7-2 and TRBJ2-2; D uncertain. Germline loops: CDR1 SGHTA, CDR2 FQGNSA. With 4 bases removed from V and 5 bases from J, the gap between germline ends came to 14 bases. The CDR3 length is 15 residues. For the CDR3, the DNA is TGTGCCAGCAGCTCTACAGTGCTGAGGACCGGGGAGCTGTTTTTT. Its translation: CASSSTVLRTGELFF. Full variable domain (missing parts from reference TRBV7-2 and TRBJ2-2): GAGVSQSPSNKVTEKGKDVELRCDPISGHTALYWYRQSLGQGLEFLIYFQGNSAPDKSGLPSDRFSAERTGGSVSTLTIQRTQQEDSAVYLCASSSTVLRTGELFFGEGSRLTVL.

Ten or more counts support this clonotype. This chain uses TRBV7-2 with TRBJ1-1; D unclear. Trimming cost V 1 base and J 5 bases, with 8 bases left between them. CDR3 size: 13 residues. The germline gives CDR1 SGHTA, CDR2 FQGNSA. CDR3 residues: CASSLERKTEAFF. The CDR3 region has the DNA TGTGCCAGCAGCTTAGAAAGGAAAACTGAAGCTTTCTTT.

The sample holds many counts of this clonotype. This rearrangement joins TRBV4-2 to TRBJ1-4, with no clear D. The CDR3 runs to 13 residues. Germline V gives CDR1 LGHNA, CDR2 YNFKEQ. V lost 5 bases and J lost 8, with 12 bases in between. CDR3 in DNA: TGTGCCAGCAGCGGAGGGATCGGGGAAAAACTGTTTTTT. Protein product: CASSGGIGEKLFF.

The sample holds many counts of this clonotype. V and J are TRBV12-3 or TRBV12-4 and TRBJ1-1; D not certain. The CDR3 has 13 amino acids. V lost 10 bases to trimming and J lost 1 base, with 13 bases between them. CDR3 in amino acids: CATLLKGNTEAFF. CDR3 bases: TGTGCCACCCTATTGAAAGGGAACACTGAAGCTTTCTTT.

This clonotype was observed a few times. The chain has TRBV12-3 or TRBV12-4 and TRBJ2-3; D gene unclear. This CDR3 spans 15 amino acids. V was shortened by 2 bases and J by 4 bases, with 13 bases between the two germline ends. The CDR3 loop reads CASSLMSSGADTQYF. The CDR3 DNA reads TGTGCCAGCAGTTTAATGTCTTCTGGCGCAGATACGCAGTATTTT.

In this sample, this clonotype turned up many times. The rearrangement uses TRBV12-3 or TRBV12-4 and TRBJ1-1, with 10 bases fitting TRBD1. The CDR3 extends over 16 amino acids. With V trimmed by 3 bases and J by 5 bases, 9 bases remained unmatched. The CDR3 loop reads CASSFPDGQGGTEAFF. The CDR3 region has the DNA TGTGCCAGCAGTTTCCCGGATGGACAGGGGGGAACTGAAGCTTTCTTT.

The table lists this clonotype with many counts. The chain couples TRBV7-2 to TRBJ2-2; no definite D call. Germline loops: CDR1 SGHTA, CDR2 FQGNSA. The CDR3 length is 12 residues. The germline V and J ends were trimmed by 5 bases and 10 bases, with 11 bases remaining between them. The CDR3 DNA sequence: TGTGCCAGCAGCCCCCAGTCTTTGGAGCTGTTTTTT. This codes for CASSPQSLELFF. Full variable domain (outside the CDR3, taken from reference TRBV7-2 and TRBJ2-2): GAGVSQSPSNKVTEKGKDVELRCDPISGHTALYWYRQSLGQGLEFLIYFQGNSAPDKSGLPSDRFSAERTGGSVSTLTIQRTQQEDSAVYLCASSPQSLELFFGEGSRLTVL.

A word on this clonotype: This could be a read error, since a much larger clone is one nucleotide away. The J gene is TRBJ1-1, the V gene TRBV4-3; D remains ambiguous. The CDR3 has 15 residues. Germline CDR1 and CDR2: LGHNA and YSLEER. Trimming pared 0 bases from V and 5 bases from J, leaving 13 bases between. In DNA form, the CDR3 reads TGCGCCAGCAGCCAAGATCTAAAGGGTCTAACTGAAGCTTTCTTT. Its translation is CASSQDLKGLTEAFF.

In this sample, this clonotype turned up many times. The V and J genes are TRBV7-9 and TRBJ1-2; D gene unclear. Germline lookup yields CDR1 SEHNR and CDR2 FQNEAQ (reference sequence). The CDR3 extends over 14 amino acids. Trimming took off 3 bases at V and 7 bases at J, with 15 bases between the two ends. The CDR3 reads CASSFISDLTGYTF. CDR3 sequence (DNA): TGTGCCAGCAGCTTCATATCGGATTTGACTGGCTACACCTTC.

Many counts were recorded for this clonotype. The chain is built from TRBV10-3 and TRBJ2-7, with D tentatively TRBD2 (6 bases). The CDR3 spans 14 residues. From germline, CDR1 is ENHRY and CDR2 SYGVKD. The V gene lost 4 bases and the J gene lost 0 bases, with 10 bases spanning the gap. The CDR3 nucleotides are TGTGCCATCAGTGTGGACGGGAGCTCCTACGAGCAGTACTTC. This encodes CAISVDGSSYEQYF.

This clonotype was counted at least ten times. The V call is TRBV7-2, the J call TRBJ1-5, with unresolved D. The CDR3 is made up of 13 amino acids. The V gene's germline CDR1 is SGHTA and CDR2 FQGNSA. Trimming pared 2 bases from V and 3 bases from J, leaving 5 bases between. The DNA for the CDR3 is TGTGCCAGCAGCTTATTGTCCAATCAGCCCCAGCATTTT. Encoded protein: CASSLLSNQPQHF.

Notes on this clonotype: A much larger clone lies a single base off, so this may be a read error. In this CDR3 the conserved last residue, phenylalanine or tryptophan, is missing, so a read error is likely. The chain joins TRBV29-1 to TRBJ2-1, with D tentatively TRBD1 (6 bases). This CDR3 is 13 amino acids long. V was clipped by 7 bases and J by 7 bases, with 17 bases between them. Germline loops: CDR1 SQVTM, CDR2 ANQGSEA. This CDR3 is CSAETGPGNEQFC. The DNA for the CDR3 is TGCAGCGCCGAGACAGGTCCTGGGAATGAGCAGTTCTGC.

This clonotype has at least ten counts. The chain joins TRBV20-1 to TRBJ2-7, with D tentatively TRBD2 (7 bases). CDR1 and CDR2 (germline): DFQATT, SNEGSKA (reference sequence). The CDR3 is made up of 15 amino acids. Here the CDR3 DNA reads TGCAGCGGATCCCGGGGGGCGGGAGTCTCCTACGAGCAGTACTTC. Its translation is CSGSRGAGVSYEQYF.

This clonotype was recorded at least ten times. The chain recombines TRBV11-3 with TRBJ2-5; D is unresolved. The CDR3 extends over 11 amino acids. Germline V gives CDR1 SGHNT, CDR2 YENEEA. Deletions cut 8 bases from V and 2 bases from J, with 6 bases between. Written as DNA, the CDR3 is TGTGCCAGCGCTTCGCAAGAGACCCAGTACTTC. It specifies CASASQETQYF. Drawing the rest from reference TRBV11-3 and TRBJ2-5, the complete variable domain is EAGVVQSPRYKIIEKKQPVAFWCNPISGHNTLYWYLQNLGQGPELLIRYENEEAVDDSQLPKDRFSAERLKGVDSTLKIQPAELGDSAVYLCASASQETQYFGPGTRLLVL.

Ten or more counts support this clonotype. The J gene is TRBJ2-4, the V gene TRBV5-1, with TRBD2 identical over 10 bases. The CDR3 has 15 amino acids. J gave up 8 bases and V 1 base, and 6 bases lay outside the gene matches. Germline assignment: CDR1 SGHRS and CDR2 YFSETQ. Here the CDR3 reads CASSLRSSGSDIQYF. The CDR3 coding sequence is TGCGCCAGCAGCTTGCGATCTAGCGGGAGCGACATTCAGTACTTC.

This clonotype was seen ten or more times. In DNA form, the CDR3 reads TGCAGCGTCCCGGGGACAGGGGGCGGTGGGGCCAACGTCCTGACTTTC. Its translation is CSVPGTGGGGANVLTF. This sequence joins TRBV29-1 and TRBJ2-6, with 12 bases aligning to TRBD1. The CDR3 is 16 amino acids. Germline CDR1 SQVTM, CDR2 ANQGSEA. The trim removed 6 bases at V and 3 bases at J, leaving 6 bases unmatched. The whole variable domain, remainder taken from reference TRBV29-1 and TRBJ2-6, is SAVISQKPSRDICQRGTSLTIQCQVDSQVTMMFWYRQQPGQSLTLIATANQGSEATYESGFVIDKFPISRPNLTFSTLTVSNMSPEDSSIYLCSVPGTGGGGANVLTFGAGSRLTVL.